A selection of T cell receptor beta chains follows, all from one sample in a study of blood T cell repertoires in COVID-19. This table comes from immunoSEQ multiplex PCR, and its TCRdb copy is limited to in-frame clones, with some not included. The repertoire holds approximately 69,000 clones, with around three quarters as singletons. The sequencing input was peripheral blood. The origin of the receptors is a man aged 55 to 69 with acute or convalescent COVID-19. The CDR3 runs from the conserved cysteine through the conserved F or W. A D gene is named only where the DNA matches it firmly. Size is omitted from some rows. Given values are once, few, many or a class for expanded clones.

CDR3aa: CASSVGVDRGHSPLHF; CDR3nt: TGTGCCAGCAGCGTAGGTGTCGACAGGGGGCATTCACCCCTCCACTTT; j_gene: TRBJ1-6; d_gene: TRBD1; v_gene: TRBV9; abundance: .
CDR3aa: CASSIPRGTGSRRAFF; CDR3nt: TGTGCCAGCAGCATCCCGCGGGGGACAGGGAGTCGTCGAGCTTTCTTT; j_gene: TRBJ1-1; d_gene: TRBD1; v_gene: TRBV5-6; abundance: few
CDR3aa: CASSIDGEAQPQHF; CDR3nt: TGTGCCAGTAGTATAGATGGGGAGGCTCAGCCCCAGCATTTT; j_gene: TRBJ1-5; d_gene: .; v_gene: TRBV19; abundance: .
CDR3aa: CASSQGGARNEQFF; CDR3nt: TGTGCCAGCTCACAAGGGGGGGCCCGCAATGAGCAGTTCTTC; j_gene: TRBJ2-1; d_gene: .; v_gene: TRBV18; abundance: .
CDR3aa: CASSTDRGFTNNEQFF; CDR3nt: TGTGCCAGTAGTACCGACAGGGGATTTACAAACAATGAGCAGTTCTTC; j_gene: TRBJ2-1; d_gene: TRBD1; v_gene: TRBV19; abundance: .
CDR3aa: CASSPSTSGGRGRQFF; CDR3nt: TGTGCCAGCAGCCCCTCGACTAGCGGGGGCCGAGGAAGGCAGTTCTTC; j_gene: TRBJ2-1; d_gene: TRBD2; v_gene: TRBV7-8; abundance: .
CDR3aa: CASSARVSLPIEAFF; CDR3nt: TGTGCCAGCAGTGCCCGGGTATCCCTCCCCATAGAAGCTTTCTTT; j_gene: TRBJ1-1; d_gene: .; v_gene: TRBV27; abundance: few
CDR3aa: CASSEKGLAGPNEKLFF; CDR3nt: TGTGCCAGCAGTGAAAAGGGCCTGGCAGGGCCGAATGAAAAACTGTTTTTT; j_gene: TRBJ1-4; d_gene: .; v_gene: TRBV6-1; abundance: .
CDR3aa: CASSPQGISNQPQHF; CDR3nt: TGCGCCAGCAGTCCACAGGGGATTAGCAATCAGCCCCAGCATTTT; j_gene: TRBJ1-5; d_gene: TRBD1; v_gene: TRBV4-1; abundance: .
CDR3aa: CASSLRQGLDEQFF; CDR3nt: TGTGCCAGTAGTCTCAGACAGGGGTTAGATGAGCAGTTCTTC; j_gene: TRBJ2-1; d_gene: TRBD1; v_gene: TRBV19; abundance: few
CDR3aa: CASSLTGTGELTKGSYNSPLHF; CDR3nt: TGTGCCAGCTCACTAACCGGGACAGGGGAGTTGACAAAGGGCTCCTATAATTCACCCCTCCACTTT; j_gene: TRBJ1-6; d_gene: TRBD1; v_gene: TRBV18; abundance: .
CDR3aa: CASSRGDRGTETQYF; CDR3nt: TGTGCCAGCAGCCGAGGGGACAGGGGGACGGAGACCCAGTACTTC; j_gene: TRBJ2-5; d_gene: TRBD1; v_gene: TRBV5-8; abundance: few
CDR3aa: CSVMGGWQNSGANVLTF; CDR3nt: TGCAGCGTGATGGGGGGTTGGCAGAACTCTGGGGCCAACGTCCTGACTTTC; j_gene: TRBJ2-6; d_gene: .; v_gene: TRBV29-1; abundance: once
CDR3aa: CASSRDRETQYF; CDR3nt: TGTGCCAGCAGCCGGGACAGGGAGACCCAGTACTTC; j_gene: TRBJ2-5; d_gene: TRBD1; v_gene: TRBV5-8; abundance: once
CDR3aa: CASSPLRGRGNSPLHF; CDR3nt: TGTGCCAGTAGTCCACTTAGGGGTAGGGGTAATTCACCCCTCCACTTT; j_gene: TRBJ1-6; d_gene: .; v_gene: TRBV19; abundance: .
CDR3aa: CASSQQGLDEKLFF; CDR3nt: TGTGCCAGCAGCCAACAGGGATTAGATGAAAAACTGTTTTTT; j_gene: TRBJ1-4; d_gene: .; v_gene: TRBV5-4; abundance: .
CDR3aa: CASSLSRTAANYGYTF; CDR3nt: TGTGCCAGCAGCTTATCGAGGACAGCAGCTAACTATGGCTACACCTTC; j_gene: TRBJ1-2; d_gene: .; v_gene: TRBV7-8; abundance: .
CDR3aa: CASSQQGISSGNTIYF; CDR3nt: TGTGCCAGCAGCCAACAGGGGATTAGCTCTGGAAACACCATATATTTT; j_gene: TRBJ1-3; d_gene: TRBD1; v_gene: TRBV7-9; abundance: .
CDR3aa: CASSQDSSGGAEQYF; CDR3nt: TGTGCCAGCAGCCAAGATTCGAGCGGGGGGGCCGAGCAGTACTTC; j_gene: TRBJ2-7; d_gene: TRBD2; v_gene: TRBV3-1/TRBV3-2; abundance: .
CDR3aa: CASSLEAYEKLFF; CDR3nt: TGTGCCAGCAGCTTGGAGGCTTATGAAAAACTGTTTTTT; j_gene: TRBJ1-4; d_gene: .; v_gene: TRBV7-9; abundance: .